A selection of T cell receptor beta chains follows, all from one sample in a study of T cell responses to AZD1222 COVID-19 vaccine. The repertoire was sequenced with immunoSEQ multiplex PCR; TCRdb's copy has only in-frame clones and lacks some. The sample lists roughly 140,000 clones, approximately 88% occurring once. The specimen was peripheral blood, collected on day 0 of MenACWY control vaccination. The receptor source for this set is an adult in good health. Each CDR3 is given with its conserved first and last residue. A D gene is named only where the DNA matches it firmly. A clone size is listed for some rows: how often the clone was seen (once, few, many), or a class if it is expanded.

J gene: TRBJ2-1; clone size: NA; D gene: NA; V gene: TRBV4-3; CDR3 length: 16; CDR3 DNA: TGCGCCAGCAGCCAAGGAGACTTGAGCCGGGCAGGTGAGCAGTTCTTC; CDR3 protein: CASSQGDLSRAGEQFF
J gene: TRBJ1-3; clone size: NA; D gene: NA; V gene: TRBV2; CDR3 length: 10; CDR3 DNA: TGTGCCAGCAGTACAAGATTCCATTCTTTT; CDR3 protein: CASSTRFHSF
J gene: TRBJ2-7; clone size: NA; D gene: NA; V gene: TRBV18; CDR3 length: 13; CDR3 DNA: TGTGCCAGCTCACCTCAGGTCTCCTACGAGCAGTACTTC; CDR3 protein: CASSPQVSYEQYF
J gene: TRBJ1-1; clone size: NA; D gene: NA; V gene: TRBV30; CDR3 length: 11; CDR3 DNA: TGTGCCTGGAGTGTTTACTATGAAGCTTTCTTT; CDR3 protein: CAWSVYYEAFF
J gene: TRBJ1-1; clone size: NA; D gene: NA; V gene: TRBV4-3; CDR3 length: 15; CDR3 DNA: TGCGCCAGCAGCCAAGAGGCAGGGTTGAACACTGAAGCTTTCTTT; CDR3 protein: CASSQEAGLNTEAFF
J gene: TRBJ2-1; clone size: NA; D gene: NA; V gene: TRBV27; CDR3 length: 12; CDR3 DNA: TGTGCCAGCAGTTTAAGAGGGGACGAGCAGTTCTTC; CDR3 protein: CASSLRGDEQFF
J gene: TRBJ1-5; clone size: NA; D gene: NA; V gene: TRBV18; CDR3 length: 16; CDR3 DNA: TGTGCCAGCTCACCAGGGGACGGCCGGTTGAATCAGCCCCAGCATTTT; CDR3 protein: CASSPGDGRLNQPQHF
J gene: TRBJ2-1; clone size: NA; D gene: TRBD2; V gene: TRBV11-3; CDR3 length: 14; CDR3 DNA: TGTGCCAGCAGCAGACTAGCGGGAGAGAATGAGCAGTTCTTC; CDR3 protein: CASSRLAGENEQFF
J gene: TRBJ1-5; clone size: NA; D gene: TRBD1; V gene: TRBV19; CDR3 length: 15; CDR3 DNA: TGTGCCAGTAGTATCAGGGGGCGCGATGAACAGCCCCAGCATTTT; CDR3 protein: CASSIRGRDEQPQHF
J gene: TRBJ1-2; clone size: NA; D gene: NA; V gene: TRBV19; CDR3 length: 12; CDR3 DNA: TGTGCCAGTAGTATACGCGGCAGTAGCTACACCTTC; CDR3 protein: CASSIRGSSYTF
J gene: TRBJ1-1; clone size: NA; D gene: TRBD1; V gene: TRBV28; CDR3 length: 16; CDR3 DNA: TGTGCCAGCACCCGAGCAGGGGGAGGGCTAAACACTGAAGCTTTCTTT; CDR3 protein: CASTRAGGGLNTEAFF
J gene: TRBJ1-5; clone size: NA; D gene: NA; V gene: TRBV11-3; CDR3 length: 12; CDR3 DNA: TGTGCCAGCAGTGATTCCGGTCAGCCCCAGCATTTT; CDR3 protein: CASSDSGQPQHF
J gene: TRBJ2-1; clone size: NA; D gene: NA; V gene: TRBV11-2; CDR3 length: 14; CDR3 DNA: TGTGCCAGCAGCCTAGGTGCCGTCTACAATGAGCAGTTCTTC; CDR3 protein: CASSLGAVYNEQFF
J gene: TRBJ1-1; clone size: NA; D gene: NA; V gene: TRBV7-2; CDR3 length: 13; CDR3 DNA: TGTGCCAGCAGCCCCCTTTCAATCACTGAAGCTTTCTTT; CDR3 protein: CASSPLSITEAFF
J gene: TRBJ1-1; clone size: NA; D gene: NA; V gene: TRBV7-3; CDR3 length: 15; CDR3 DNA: TGTGCCAGCAGCTTAAGCCCCTCGGGGGGCACTGAAGCTTTCTTT; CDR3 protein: CASSLSPSGGTEAFF
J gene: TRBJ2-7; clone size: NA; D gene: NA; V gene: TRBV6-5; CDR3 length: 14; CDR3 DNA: TGTGCCAGCAGTCCCCCCTCTTCCTCCTACGAGCAGTACTTC; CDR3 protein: CASSPPSSSYEQYF
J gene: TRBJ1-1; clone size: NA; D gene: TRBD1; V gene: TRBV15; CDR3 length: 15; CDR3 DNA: TGTGCCACCAGCAGAGATCCCCAGGGGGTCACTGAAGCTTTCTTT; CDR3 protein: CATSRDPQGVTEAFF
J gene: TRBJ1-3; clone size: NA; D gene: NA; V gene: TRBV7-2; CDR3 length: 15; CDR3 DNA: TGTGCCAGCAGCTTAGGAGGATTCTCTGGAAACACCATATATTTT; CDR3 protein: CASSLGGFSGNTIYF
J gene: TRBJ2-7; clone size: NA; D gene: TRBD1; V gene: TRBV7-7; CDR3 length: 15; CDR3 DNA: TGTGCTAGCAGCAAGGGACAGGGGGCTTTCTACGAGCAGTACTTC; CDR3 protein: CASSKGQGAFYEQYF
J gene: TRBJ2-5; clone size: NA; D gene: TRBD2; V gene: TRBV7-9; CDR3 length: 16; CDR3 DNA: TGTGCCAGCAGCAGCCGGACTAGCGGGATCGGAGAGACCCAGTACTTC; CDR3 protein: CASSSRTSGIGETQYF
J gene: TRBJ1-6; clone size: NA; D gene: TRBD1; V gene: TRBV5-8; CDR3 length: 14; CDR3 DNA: TGTGCCAGCAGTGTGGGACAGCGAAATTCACCCCTCCACTTT; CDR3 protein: CASSVGQRNSPLHF
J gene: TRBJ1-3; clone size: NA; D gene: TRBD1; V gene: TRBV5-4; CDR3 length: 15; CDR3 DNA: TGTGCCAGCAGCTTGGGTAGGGGGCTTGGAAACACCATATATTTT; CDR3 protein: CASSLGRGLGNTIYF
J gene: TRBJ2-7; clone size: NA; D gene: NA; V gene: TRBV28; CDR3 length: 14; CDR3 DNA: TGTGCCAGCACCCCCACTGCAGTTCCCTACGAGCAGTACTTC; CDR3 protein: CASTPTAVPYEQYF
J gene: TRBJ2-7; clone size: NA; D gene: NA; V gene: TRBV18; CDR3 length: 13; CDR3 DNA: TGTGCCAGCTCACCACCAAGTACCTACGAGCAGTACTTC; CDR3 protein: CASSPPSTYEQYF
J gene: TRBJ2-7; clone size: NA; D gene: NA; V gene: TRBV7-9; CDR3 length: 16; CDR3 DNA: TGTGCCAGCAGCCGTAGGGGACACCTCAGCTCCTACGAGCAGTACTTC; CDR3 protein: CASSRRGHLSSYEQYF
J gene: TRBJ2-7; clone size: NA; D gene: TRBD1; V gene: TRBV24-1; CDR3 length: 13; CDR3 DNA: TGTGCCACGGGACAGGGGGCGTTAGACGAGCAGTACTTC; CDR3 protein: CATGQGALDEQYF
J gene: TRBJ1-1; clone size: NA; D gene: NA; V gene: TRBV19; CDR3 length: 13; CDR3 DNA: TGTGCCAGTAGCCCGGGGCCGAACACTGAAGCTTTCTTT; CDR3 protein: CASSPGPNTEAFF
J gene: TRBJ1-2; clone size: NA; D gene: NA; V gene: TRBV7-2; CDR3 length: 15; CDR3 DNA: TGTGCCAGCAGCTTAGGACGTCAGGGGAGTCGCGGCTACACCTTC; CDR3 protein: CASSLGRQGSRGYTF
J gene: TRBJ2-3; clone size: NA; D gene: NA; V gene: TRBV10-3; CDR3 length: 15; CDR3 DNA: TGTGCCATCAGTGATTCCGGGGTTAGGGCAGATACGCAGTATTTT; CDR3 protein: CAISDSGVRADTQYF
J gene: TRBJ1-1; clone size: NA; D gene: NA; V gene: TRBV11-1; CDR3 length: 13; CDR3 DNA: TGTGCCAGCAGCCGACAGGTTGATACTGAAGCTTTCTTT; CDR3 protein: CASSRQVDTEAFF
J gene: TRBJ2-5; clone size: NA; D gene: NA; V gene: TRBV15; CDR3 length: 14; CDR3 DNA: TGTGCCACCAGCAGAGACAGGGGCCAAGAGACCCAGTACTTC; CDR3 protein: CATSRDRGQETQYF
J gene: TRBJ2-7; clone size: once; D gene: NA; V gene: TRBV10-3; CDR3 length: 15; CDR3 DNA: TGTGCCATCAGTGAGTTTACAGGGCAAGGGAACGAGCAGTACTTC; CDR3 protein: CAISEFTGQGNEQYF
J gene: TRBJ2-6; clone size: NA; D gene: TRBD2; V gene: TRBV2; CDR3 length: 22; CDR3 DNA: TGTGCCAGCAGTGAAGCGCTTCGGGGTAAAGCGGGGGTGAGCTCTGGGGCCAACGTCCTGACTTTC; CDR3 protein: CASSEALRGKAGVSSGANVLTF
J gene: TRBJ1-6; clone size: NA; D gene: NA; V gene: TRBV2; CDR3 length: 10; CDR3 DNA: TGTGCCAGCAGTAATTCACCCCTCCACTTT; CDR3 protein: CASSNSPLHF
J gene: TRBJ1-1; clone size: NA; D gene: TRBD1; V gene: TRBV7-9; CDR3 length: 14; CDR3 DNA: TGTGCCAGCAGCTGGGCGGGACAGTCCCCTGAAGCTTTCTTT; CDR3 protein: CASSWAGQSPEAFF